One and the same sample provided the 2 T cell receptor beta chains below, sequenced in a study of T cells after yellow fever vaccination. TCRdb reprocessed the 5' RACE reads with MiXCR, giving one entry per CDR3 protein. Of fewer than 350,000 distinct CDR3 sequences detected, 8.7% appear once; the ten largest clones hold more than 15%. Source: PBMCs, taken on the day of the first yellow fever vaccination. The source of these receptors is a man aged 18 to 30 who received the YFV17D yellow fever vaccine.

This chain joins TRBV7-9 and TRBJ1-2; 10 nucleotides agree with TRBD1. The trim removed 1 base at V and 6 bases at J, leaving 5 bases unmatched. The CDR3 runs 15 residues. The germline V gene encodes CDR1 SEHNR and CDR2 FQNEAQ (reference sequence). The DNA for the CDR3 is TGTGCCAGCAGCTTAGGGGACAGGGGATACGATGGCTACACCTTC. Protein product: CASSLGDRGYDGYTF.

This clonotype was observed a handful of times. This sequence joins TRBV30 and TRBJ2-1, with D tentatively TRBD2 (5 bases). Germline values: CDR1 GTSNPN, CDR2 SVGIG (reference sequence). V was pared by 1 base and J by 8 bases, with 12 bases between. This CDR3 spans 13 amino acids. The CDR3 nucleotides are TGTGCCTGGAGTGGGAGAGGGAGCGATGAGCAGTTCTTC. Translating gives CAWSGRGSDEQFF. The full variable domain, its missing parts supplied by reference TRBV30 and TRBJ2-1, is SQTIHQWPATLVQPVGSPLSLECTVEGTSNPNLYWYRQAAGRGLQLLFYSVGIGQISSEVPQNLSASRPQDRQFILSSKKLLLSDSGFYLCAWSGRGSDEQFFGPGTRLTVL.